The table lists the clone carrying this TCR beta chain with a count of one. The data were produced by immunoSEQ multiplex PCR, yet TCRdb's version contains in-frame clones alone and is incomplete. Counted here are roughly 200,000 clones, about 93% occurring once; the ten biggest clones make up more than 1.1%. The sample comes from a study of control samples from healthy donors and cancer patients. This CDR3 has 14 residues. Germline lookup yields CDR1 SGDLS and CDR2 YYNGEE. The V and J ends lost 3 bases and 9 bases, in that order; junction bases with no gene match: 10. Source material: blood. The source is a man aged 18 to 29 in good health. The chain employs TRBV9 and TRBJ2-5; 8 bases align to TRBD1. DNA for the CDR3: TGTGCCAGCAGCGGCTACTCACAGGGGGAGGCCCAGTACTTC. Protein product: CASSGYSQGEAQYF.